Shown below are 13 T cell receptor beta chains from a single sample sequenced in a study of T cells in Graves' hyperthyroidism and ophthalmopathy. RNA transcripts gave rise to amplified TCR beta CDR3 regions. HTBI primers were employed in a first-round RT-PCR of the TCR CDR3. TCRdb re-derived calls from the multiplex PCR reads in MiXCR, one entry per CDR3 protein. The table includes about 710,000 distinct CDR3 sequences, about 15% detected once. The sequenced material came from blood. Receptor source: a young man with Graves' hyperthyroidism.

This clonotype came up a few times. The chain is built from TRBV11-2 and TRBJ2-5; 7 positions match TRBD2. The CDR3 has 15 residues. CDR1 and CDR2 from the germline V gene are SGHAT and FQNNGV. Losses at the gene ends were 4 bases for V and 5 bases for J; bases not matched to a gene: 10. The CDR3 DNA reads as TGTGCCAGCAGCTCGGTAGGGGAGGGCCAGGAGACCCAGTACTTC. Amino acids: CASSSVGEGQETQYF.

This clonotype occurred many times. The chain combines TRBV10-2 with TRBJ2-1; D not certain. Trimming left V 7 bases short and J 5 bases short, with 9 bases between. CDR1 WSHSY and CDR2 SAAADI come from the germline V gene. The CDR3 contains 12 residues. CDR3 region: CASTRPNNEQFF. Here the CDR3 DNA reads TGCGCCAGCACCAGACCGAACAATGAGCAGTTCTTC.

The chain's CDR3 is CSALKQGLINQPQHF. The CDR3 DNA reads TGCAGTGCTCTAAAACAGGGTCTGATCAATCAGCCCCAGCATTTT. The rearrangement uses TRBV20-1 and TRBJ1-5; perhaps TRBD1 as D (6 bases). The V and J ends lost 5 bases and 3 bases respectively, with 17 bases between them. This CDR3 contains 15 residues. Germline values: CDR1 DFQATT, CDR2 SNEGSKA (reference sequence).

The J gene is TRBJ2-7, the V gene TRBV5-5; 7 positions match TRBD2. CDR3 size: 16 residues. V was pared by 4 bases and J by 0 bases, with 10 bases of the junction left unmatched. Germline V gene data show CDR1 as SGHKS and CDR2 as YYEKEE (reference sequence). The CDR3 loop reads CASSRRGSDSSYEQYF. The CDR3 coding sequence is TGTGCCAGCAGCCGCCGCGGGAGTGACAGCTCCTACGAGCAGTACTTC.

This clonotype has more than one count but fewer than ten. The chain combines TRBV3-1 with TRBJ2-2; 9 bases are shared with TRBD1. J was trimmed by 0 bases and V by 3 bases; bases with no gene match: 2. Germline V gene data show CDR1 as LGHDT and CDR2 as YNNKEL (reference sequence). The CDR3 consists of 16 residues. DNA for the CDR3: TGTGCCAGCAGCCAGGGGACAGGGTCGAACACCGGGGAGCTGTTTTTT. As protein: CASSQGTGSNTGELFF.

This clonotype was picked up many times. CDR3: CASSINSGELPYEQYF. CDR3 DNA sequence: TGTGCCAGCAGTATCAATAGCGGGGAACTTCCCTACGAGCAGTACTTC. The chain joins TRBV27 to TRBJ2-7; 8 bases agree with TRBD2. Losses at the gene ends were 5 bases for V and 2 bases for J; bases not matched to a gene: 11. The CDR3 totals 16 residues. CDR1 and CDR2 (germline): MNHEY, SMNVEV (reference sequence).

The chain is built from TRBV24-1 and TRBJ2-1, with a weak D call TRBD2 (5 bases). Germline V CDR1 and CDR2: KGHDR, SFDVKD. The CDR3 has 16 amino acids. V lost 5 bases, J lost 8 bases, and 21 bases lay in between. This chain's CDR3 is CATSVAVTREYDEQFF. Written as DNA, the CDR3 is TGTGCCACCAGTGTGGCAGTAACACGGGAATACGATGAGCAGTTCTTC.

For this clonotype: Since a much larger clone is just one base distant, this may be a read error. The CDR3 coding sequence is TGTACCAGCCGGCTGGGAGGGATTCAGAGCTATGGCTACACCTTC. Its protein product is CTSRLGGIQSYGYTF. This sequence joins TRBV2 and TRBJ1-2; D gene unclear. The germline V gene has CDR1 SNHLY and CDR2 FYNNEI. The CDR3 consists of 15 residues.

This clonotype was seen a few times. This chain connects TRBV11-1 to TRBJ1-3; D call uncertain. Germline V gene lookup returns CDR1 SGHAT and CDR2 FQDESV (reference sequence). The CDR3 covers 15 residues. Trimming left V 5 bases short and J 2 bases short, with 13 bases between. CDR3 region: CASSKTLGPGNTIYF. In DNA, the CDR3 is TGTGCCAGCAGCAAGACCCTCGGACCTGGAAACACCATATATTTT.

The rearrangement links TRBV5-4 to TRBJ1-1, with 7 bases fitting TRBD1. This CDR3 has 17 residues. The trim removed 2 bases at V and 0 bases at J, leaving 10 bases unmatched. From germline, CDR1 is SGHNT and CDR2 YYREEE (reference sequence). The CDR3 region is CASSLTTGAMMNTEAFF. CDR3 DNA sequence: TGTGCCAGCAGCTTAACTACAGGGGCGATGATGAACACTGAAGCTTTCTTT.

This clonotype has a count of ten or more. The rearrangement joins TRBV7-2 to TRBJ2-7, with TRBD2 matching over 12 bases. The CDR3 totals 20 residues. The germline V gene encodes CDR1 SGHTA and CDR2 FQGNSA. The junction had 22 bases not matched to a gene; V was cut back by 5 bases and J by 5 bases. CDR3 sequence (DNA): TGTGCCAGCAGCCACCCCTTTCCTAGCGGGAGGGCGGCCGGAGGAAACGAGCAGTACTTC. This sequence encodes CASSHPFPSGRAAGGNEQYF.

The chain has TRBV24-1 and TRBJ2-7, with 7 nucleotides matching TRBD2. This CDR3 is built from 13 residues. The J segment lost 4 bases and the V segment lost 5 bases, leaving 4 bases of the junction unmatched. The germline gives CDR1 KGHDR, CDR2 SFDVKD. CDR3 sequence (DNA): TGTGCCACCAGTGTGACCGGGAGGTACGAGCAGTACTTC. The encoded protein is CATSVTGRYEQYF.

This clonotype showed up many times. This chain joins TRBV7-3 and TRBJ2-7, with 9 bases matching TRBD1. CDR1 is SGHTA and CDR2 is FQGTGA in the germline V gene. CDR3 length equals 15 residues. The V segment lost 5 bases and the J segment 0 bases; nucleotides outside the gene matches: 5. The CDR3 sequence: CASSATGGPSYEQYF. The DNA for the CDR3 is TGTGCCAGCAGCGCCACAGGGGGCCCCTCCTACGAGCAGTACTTC.